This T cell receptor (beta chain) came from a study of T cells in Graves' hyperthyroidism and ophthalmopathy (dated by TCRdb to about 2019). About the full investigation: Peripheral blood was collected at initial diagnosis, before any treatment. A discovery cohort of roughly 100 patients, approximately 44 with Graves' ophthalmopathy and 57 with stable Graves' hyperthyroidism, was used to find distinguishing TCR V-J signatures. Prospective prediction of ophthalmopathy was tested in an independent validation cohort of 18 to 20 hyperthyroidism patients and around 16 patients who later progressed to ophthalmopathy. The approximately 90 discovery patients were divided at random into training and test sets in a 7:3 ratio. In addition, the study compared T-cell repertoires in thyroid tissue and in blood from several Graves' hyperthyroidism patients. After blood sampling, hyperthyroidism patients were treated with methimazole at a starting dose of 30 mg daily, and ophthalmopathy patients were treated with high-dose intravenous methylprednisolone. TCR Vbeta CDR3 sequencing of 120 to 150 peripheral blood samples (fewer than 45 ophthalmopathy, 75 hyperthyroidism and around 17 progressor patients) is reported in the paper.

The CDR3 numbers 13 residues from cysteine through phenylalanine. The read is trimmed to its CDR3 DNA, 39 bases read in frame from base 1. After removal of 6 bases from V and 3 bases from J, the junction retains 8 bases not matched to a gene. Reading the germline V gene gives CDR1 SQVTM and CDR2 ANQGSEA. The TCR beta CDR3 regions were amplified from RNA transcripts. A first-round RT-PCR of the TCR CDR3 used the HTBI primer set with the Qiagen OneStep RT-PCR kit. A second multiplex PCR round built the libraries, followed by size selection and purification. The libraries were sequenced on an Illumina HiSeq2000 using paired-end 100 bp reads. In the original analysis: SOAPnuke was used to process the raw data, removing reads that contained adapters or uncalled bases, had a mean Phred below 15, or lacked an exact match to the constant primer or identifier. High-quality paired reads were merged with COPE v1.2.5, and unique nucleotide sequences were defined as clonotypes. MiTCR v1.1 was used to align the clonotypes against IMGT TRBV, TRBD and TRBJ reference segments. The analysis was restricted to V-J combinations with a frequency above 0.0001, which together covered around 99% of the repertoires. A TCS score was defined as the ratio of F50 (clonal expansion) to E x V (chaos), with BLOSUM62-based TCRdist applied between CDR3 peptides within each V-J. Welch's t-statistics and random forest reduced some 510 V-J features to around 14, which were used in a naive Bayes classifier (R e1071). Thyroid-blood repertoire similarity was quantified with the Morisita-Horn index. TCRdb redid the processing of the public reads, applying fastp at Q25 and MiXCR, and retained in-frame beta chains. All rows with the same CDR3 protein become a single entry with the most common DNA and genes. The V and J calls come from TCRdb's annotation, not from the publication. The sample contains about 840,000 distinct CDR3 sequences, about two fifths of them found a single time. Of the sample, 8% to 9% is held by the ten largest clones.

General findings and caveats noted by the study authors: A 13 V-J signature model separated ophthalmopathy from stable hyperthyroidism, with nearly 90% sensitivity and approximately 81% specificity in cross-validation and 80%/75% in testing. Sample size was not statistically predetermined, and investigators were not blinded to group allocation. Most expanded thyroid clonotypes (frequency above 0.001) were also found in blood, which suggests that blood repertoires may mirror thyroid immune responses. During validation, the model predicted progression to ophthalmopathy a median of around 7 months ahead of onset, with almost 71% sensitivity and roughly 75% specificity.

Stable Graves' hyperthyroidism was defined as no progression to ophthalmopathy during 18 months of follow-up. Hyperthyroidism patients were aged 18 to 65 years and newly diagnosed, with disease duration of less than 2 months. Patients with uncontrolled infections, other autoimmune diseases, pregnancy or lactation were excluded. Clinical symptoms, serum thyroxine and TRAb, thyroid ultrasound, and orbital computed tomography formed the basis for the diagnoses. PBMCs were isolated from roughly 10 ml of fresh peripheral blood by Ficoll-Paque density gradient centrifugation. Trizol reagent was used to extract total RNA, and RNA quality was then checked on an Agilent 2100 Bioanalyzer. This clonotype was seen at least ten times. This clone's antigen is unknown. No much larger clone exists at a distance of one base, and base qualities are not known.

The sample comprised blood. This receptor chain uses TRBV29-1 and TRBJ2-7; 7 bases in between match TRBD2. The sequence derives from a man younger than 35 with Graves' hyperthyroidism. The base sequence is TGCAGCGTGAGGGGAGGGGAAGACTACGAGCAGTACTTC. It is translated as CSVRGGEDYEQYF.